This entry is about one T cell receptor (beta chain). Antigen unknown. This sample also contains other DNA sequences that code for the same CDR3. This specimen comes from a study of Ad26.COV2.S vaccination and SARS-CoV-2 variants. Study in general: Doses of Ad26.COV2.S were injected into muscle once or twice, 56 days apart.

Points from the study as a whole: Compared with placebo recipients, vaccine recipients had higher spike-specific TCR breadth.

Treatment described: around 19 received Ad26.COV2.S at low or high dose, single or two shots; roughly 5 received placebo; per-sample allocation not given. Sampling happened 63 days after the first vaccine or placebo injection. This CDR3 region has 13 residues. Looked up from germline, CDR1 is KGHSH and CDR2 is LQKENI. V was pared by 2 bases and J by 3 bases, with 7 bases between. The assay was immunoSEQ multiplex PCR, and TCRdb's table has in-frame clones only and misses some. The profile covers 300,000 to 400,000 clones, with roughly 84% appearing a single time and 1.9% taken by the ten largest. The clonotype was recovered from a person aged 18-65 years who received the Ad26.COV2.S COVID-19 vaccine or a placebo. Sequenced here: peripheral blood, sampled in a trial of Ad26.COV2.S vaccine versus placebo. The chain has TRBV18 and TRBJ2-5, with unresolved D. The CDR3 DNA reads TGTGCCAGCTCACCAGACGAGAAAGAGACCCAGTACTTC. Its translation: CASSPDEKETQYF.